These T cell receptor beta chains were read from a single sample in a study of vaccination and CD4 T cells after COVID-19. Using its own MiXCR run on the PCR reads, TCRdb lists one record per CDR3 protein. The table includes nearly 15,000 distinct CDR3 sequences, approximately 27% detected once. These receptors lack a known antigen. Sequencing input: cultured CD4+ T cells from blood. These receptors were obtained from a human donor with COVID-19. Both conserved end residues are part of each CDR3. Fields, in order: CDR3 length, D gene, J gene, V gene, clone size, CDR3 protein, CDR3 DNA. D genes are given only for firm matches. The size of a clone is reported for some rows only, either as once, few or many, or as a class for expanded clones.

17,TRBD1,TRBJ2-7,TRBV19,few,CASSSRTAGTGAYEQYF,TGTGCCAGTAGTTCGCGAACCGCCGGGACAGGGGCCTACGAGCAGTACTTC
15,NA,TRBJ1-2,TRBV4-1,few,CASSQEAGGSYGYTF,TGCGCCAGCAGCCAAGAGGCGGGTGGCTCCTATGGCTACACCTTC
17,TRBD1,TRBJ1-2,TRBV19,NA,CASSRSPALQGAGGYTF,TGTGCCAGTAGCAGATCGCCCGCATTACAGGGGGCAGGCGGCTACACCTTC
13,NA,TRBJ1-1,TRBV20-1,NA,CSAFKGGKTEAFF,TGCAGCGCATTCAAGGGTGGAAAAACTGAAGCTTTCTTT
15,TRBD1,TRBJ2-2,TRBV5-1,NA,CASSFGQGWAGELFF,TGCGCCAGCAGCTTCGGACAGGGGTGGGCCGGGGAGCTGTTTTTT
14,TRBD1,TRBJ1-2,TRBV30,NA,CATNTGTANYGYTF,TGTGCCACAAATACCGGGACAGCTAACTATGGCTACACCTTC
13,NA,TRBJ2-7,TRBV5-4,few,CASSAGQSYEQYF,TGTGCCAGCAGCGCGGGACAGTCCTACGAGCAGTACTTC
16,TRBD2,TRBJ2-3,TRBV11-2,NA,CASSLRSSGATDTQYF,TGTGCCAGCAGCTTACGCTCTAGCGGGGCGACAGATACGCAGTATTTT
15,TRBD1,TRBJ2-7,TRBV7-9,NA,CASSADQGAHYEQYF,TGTGCCAGCAGCGCAGACCAGGGGGCCCACTACGAGCAGTACTTC
11,NA,TRBJ1-1,TRBV7-6,NA,CASSLSGEAFF,TGTGCCAGCAGCTTAAGCGGGGAAGCTTTCTTT
16,NA,TRBJ2-7,TRBV7-6,NA,CASSAQGHLSSYEQYF,TGTGCCAGCAGCGCGCAGGGACATCTCAGCTCCTACGAGCAGTACTTC
18,NA,TRBJ1-6,TRBV7-2,few,CASSLWGTRSSYNSPLHF,TGTGCCAGCAGCTTATGGGGAACCAGGAGCTCCTATAATTCACCCCTCCACTTT
13,NA,TRBJ1-2,TRBV19,few,CASTHGQAGGYTF,TGTGCCAGTACCCACGGCCAGGCTGGGGGCTACACCTTC
12,NA,TRBJ1-2,TRBV11-3,NA,CASGFRGLGYTF,TGTGCCAGCGGTTTCAGGGGACTCGGCTACACCTTC
13,TRBD2,TRBJ2-3,TRBV7-3,few,CASSFGGSDTQYF,TGTGCCAGCAGCTTCGGGGGGTCAGATACGCAGTATTTT
13,TRBD1,TRBJ2-7,TRBV6-1,NA,CASNTGTGYEQYF,TGTGCCAGCAATACCGGGACAGGCTACGAGCAGTACTTC
15,NA,TRBJ1-6,TRBV6-5,NA,CASSYSYRGTSPLHF,TGTGCCAGCAGTTACTCGTATAGGGGGACTTCACCCCTCCACTTT
15,NA,TRBJ2-5,TRBV2,NA,CASSTRTWPAGTQYF,TGTGCCAGCAGTACCCGGACATGGCCTGCGGGGACCCAGTACTTC
14,TRBD1,TRBJ1-5,TRBV20-1,medium-sized,CSAGTGVTNQPQHF,TGCAGTGCTGGGACAGGGGTTACAAATCAGCCCCAGCATTTT
13,NA,TRBJ1-2,TRBV11-2,few,CASSLGQGPGYTF,TGTGCCAGCAGCTTAGGGCAGGGACCTGGCTACACCTTC
11,NA,TRBJ2-5,TRBV25-1,NA,CASSQIETQYF,TGTGCCAGCAGCCAGATAGAGACCCAGTACTTC
13,NA,TRBJ1-2,TRBV14,few,CASSRVDNYGYTF,TGTGCCAGCAGCCGCGTGGACAACTATGGCTACACCTTC
14,TRBD1,TRBJ2-5,TRBV2,few,CASSPDRAAETQYF,TGTGCCAGCAGTCCTGACAGGGCGGCGGAGACCCAGTACTTC